Here is one TCR beta chain with its context. Between the trimmed V and J ends, which lost 3 bases and 1 base, there was a span of 19 bases. Germline CDR1 LGHNT, CDR2 FRNRAP. The CDR3 sequence is 19 residues long. These data come from a study of blood T cell repertoires in COVID-19. Study background: Samples of COVID-19 (acute and convalescent) were obtained from the United States, Italy and Spain.

Method: immunoSEQ multiplex PCR; TCRdb's copy keeps in-frame clones and lacks some. Here the sample spans 65,000 to 85,000 clones, about 80% being singletons. The specimen was peripheral blood. The V call is TRBV12-5, the J call TRBJ1-6, with TRBD1 as a possible D gene (6 bases). This TCR came from a man aged 45-60 years with active or convalescent COVID-19. This chain's CDR3 is CASGLLGAGESSYNSPLHF. In nucleotides, the CDR3 is TGTGCTAGTGGTTTACTAGGGGCAGGGGAAAGTTCCTATAATTCACCCCTCCACTTT.